This paragraph reports one T cell receptor (beta chain). This clone was counted a single time. Which antigen it targets is not known. Per-base qualities were not stored, and no clone one base away is much larger. V is pared back by 5 bases and J by 4 bases, with 10 bases lying between the germline termini. CDR1 is given as SGHTA and CDR2 as FQGTGA, both from the germline V gene. Reading from cysteine to phenylalanine, the CDR3 counts 13 amino acids. Only the CDR3 part of the read is kept: 39 bases, read in frame from the first base. Using the deep immunoSEQ assay, multiplex PCR amplified TCR CDR3 regions from genomic DNA. Extracted genomic DNA from each cell subset was spread evenly across all wells of several immunoSEQ 96-well plates, with each plate serving as a replicate. For sorted subsets, roughly 200 ng genomic DNA, equal to some 28,000 T cell genomes, was loaded into each replicate PCR. Purified libraries were quantified with a Qubit 3.0 fluorometer, sized on a Bioanalyzer 2100, and re-quantified with the KAPA Library Quantification kit. Every immunoSEQ 96-well plate was sequenced on a dedicated single-read 150-cycle Illumina NextSeq 550 flow cell. The published analysis was carried out like this. Because only junctional sequences without quality scores were contained in the immunoSEQ output, filtering matching that applied to full-length reads could not be performed. To assign V/J genes and CDR3, sequences were annotated using PyIR, a Python wrapper for IgBLAST v1.9, with IMGT germline references. Any read was removed if the V/J assignment was weak (E-value above 1e-6), the CDR3 was missing, or the read contained stop codons, out-of-frame junctions, or ambiguous translated residues. V3J clonotypes were defined by identical inferred V gene, J gene, and CDR3 amino acid sequence. Percentage overlap between repertoires was computed as shared unique clonotypes divided by the size of the smaller repertoire. Three approaches were used to assess repertoire richness: RTK rarefaction, the Chao1 estimator, and Recon v2.1 estimates of unobserved clonotypes. For all TCRbeta clonotypes obtained by the gDNA method from a few donors, generation probabilities were computed with OLGA. Imported from immuneACCESS, the table was reduced by TCRdb to in-frame sequences with V and J called. These copies leave out some clones; in studies compared against another copy, an unresolved V gene accounts for under half, and the cause of the remainder is not known. V, J and clone size reflect that table, while D and trimming were determined from the DNA. For this sample the table gives about 2.3 million clones, of which approximately 93% were detected only once. About 0.39% of the sample is held by the ten biggest clonotypes.

Donors were healthy HIV-negative adults with no recently reported acute infections or vaccinations. Every donor was a Caucasian adult living in Nashville, Tennessee, USA. CD4+ T cells were enriched by magnetic negative selection, after which naive cells were positively selected on CD45RA and the negative fraction was taken as the memory subset. Blood was collected by leukapheresis, and PBMCs were isolated by Ficoll-Histopaque density gradient centrifugation and then cryopreserved in liquid nitrogen vapor phase. Analytical flow cytometry was used to check the purity and quantity of each magnetically sorted T cell population. Genomic DNA was isolated from every sorted fraction and measured by UV absorbance on a Nanodrop 2000c. The data stem from a study of shared clonotypes between healthy human individuals (dated by TCRdb to the early 2020s). Some background on the complete study: The cohort included a few men and a couple of women between 18 and 49 years of age. Blood TCR repertoires of roughly five healthy adults were deeply sequenced to estimate repertoire size and the extent of clonotype sharing between individuals. For each donor, CD4 naive and CD4 memory were each given three plates, CD8 naive was given two plates, and CD8 memory was given one plate. Libraries were prepared and TCR repertoires were sequenced by different laboratories using diverse techniques, in order to increase sequencing depth and limit assay-specific biases. Leukapheresis yielded between about 0.9 and 8.9 billion PBMCs per donor. Study-level results and caveats: Across four donors, around 5% of naive CD4, roughly 3.8% of naive CD8, about 2.3% of memory CD4, and 0.3% to 0.45% of memory CD8 clonotypes were shared. Larger estimated clonotype richness was generally found for naive subsets than for memory subsets. Clonotypes shared by all four sorted-subset donors showed higher generation probabilities than non-shared clonotypes. Only blood was sampled, and tissue TCR repertoires likely differ from those in blood. The small number of donors limited the genetic and exposure-history diversity represented. Pairwise subsampling led to the expectation that sequencing depth would affect the degree of clonotype sharing among donors. Even with the large sequencing depth, rarefaction of the sorted-subset datasets indicated that sequencing was incomplete.

Sequenced: naive CD4+ T cells from PBMCs. What this sample's cell subset or site label stands for: CD45RA+ positively selected. The source is a man between 18 and 35 years old in good health. Some clones in this sample may be carry-over from other donors' samples. The chain is encoded by TRBV7-3 joined to TRBJ2-3, with the D gene not clear enough to name. The base sequence is TGTGCCAGCAGCCCCCAGCCCGCAGATACGCAGTATTTT. Its translation reads: CASSPQPADTQYF.